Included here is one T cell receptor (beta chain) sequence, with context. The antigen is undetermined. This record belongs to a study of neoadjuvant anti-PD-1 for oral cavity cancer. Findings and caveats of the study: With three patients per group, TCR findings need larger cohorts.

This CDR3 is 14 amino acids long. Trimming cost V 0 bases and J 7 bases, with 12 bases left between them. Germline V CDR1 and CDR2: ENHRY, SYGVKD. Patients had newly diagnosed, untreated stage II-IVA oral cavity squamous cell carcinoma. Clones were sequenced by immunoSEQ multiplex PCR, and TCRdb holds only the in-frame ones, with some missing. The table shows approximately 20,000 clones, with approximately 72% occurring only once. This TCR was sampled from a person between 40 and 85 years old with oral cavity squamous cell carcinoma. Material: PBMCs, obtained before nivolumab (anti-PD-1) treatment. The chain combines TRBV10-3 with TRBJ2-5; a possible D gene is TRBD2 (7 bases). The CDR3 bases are TGTGCCATCAGTGAGTCGGCGGGGGCCCCGACCCAGTACTTC. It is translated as CAISESAGAPTQYF.